Shown below are 13 T cell receptor beta chains from a single sample sequenced in a study of blood T cell repertoires in COVID-19. The table came from immunoSEQ multiplex PCR; TCRdb's copy has only in-frame clones and leaves some out. The data contain about 190,000 clones, 75% to 90% of them singletons. The sequenced sample consisted of peripheral blood. The receptors derive from a man between 25 and 39 years old with acute or convalescent COVID-19.

This clone was observed a single time. This chain connects TRBV28 to TRBJ2-7; 7 bases align to TRBD1. Per the germline V gene, CDR1 is MDHEN and CDR2 is SYDVKM. This CDR3 contains 16 residues. V lost 6 bases to trimming and J lost 4 bases; unmatched junction nucleotides: 15. The CDR3 here is CASRRVRGRANYEQYF. Written as DNA, the CDR3 is TGTGCCAGCAGACGAGTGAGGGGGCGAGCCAATTACGAGCAGTACTTC. Using reference TRBV28 and TRBJ2-7 for the parts outside the CDR3, the full variable domain is DVKVTQSSRYLVKRTGEKVFLECVQDMDHENMFWYRQDPGLGLRLIYFSYDVKMKEKGDIPEGYSVSREKKERFSLILESASTNQTSMYLCASRRVRGRANYEQYFGPGTRLTVT.

The V and J genes are TRBV5-8 and TRBJ1-6, with D possibly matching TRBD1 (5 bases). The V end was cut by 2 bases, the J end by 14 bases, with 8 bases between. The CDR3 length is 11 residues. Germline V gene data show CDR1 as SGHTS and CDR2 as YDEGEE. The DNA for the CDR3 is TGTGCCAGCAGCTTAGGGGTTACCCTCCACTTT. Protein sequence: CASSLGVTLHF.

The rearrangement links TRBV28 to TRBJ1-1; unclear D gene. With 2 bases removed from V and 7 bases from J, the gap between germline ends came to 11 bases. The CDR3 consists of 13 residues. Germline CDR1 and CDR2: MDHEN and SYDVKM. The CDR3 DNA reads as TGTGCCAGCAGTTTAATCCGAGGGAGTGAAGCTTTCTTT. Translated: CASSLIRGSEAFF. The complete variable domain, with remaining parts taken from reference TRBV28 and TRBJ1-1, reads DVKVTQSSRYLVKRTGEKVFLECVQDMDHENMFWYRQDPGLGLRLIYFSYDVKMKEKGDIPEGYSVSREKKERFSLILESASTNQTSMYLCASSLIRGSEAFFGQGTRLTVV.

This clone appeared a few times. The CDR3 sequence is CASSDRAGAVDTQYF. As DNA, the CDR3 is TGTGCCAGCAGTGACAGGGCGGGAGCGGTAGATACGCAGTATTTT. The rearrangement links TRBV6-4 to TRBJ2-3; 7 nucleotides match TRBD2. Germline V gene lookup returns CDR1 MRHNA and CDR2 SNTAGT. Trimming took 2 bases from V and 5 from J; bases not matched to a gene: 7. This CDR3 spans 15 amino acids.

The CDR3 region is CASSSSLTGGSGELFF. DNA of the CDR3: TGCGCCAGCAGCTCCTCCTTGACGGGAGGGTCCGGGGAGCTGTTTTTT. The chain has TRBV5-1 and TRBJ2-2; 8 bases line up with TRBD2. The germline V gene encodes CDR1 SGHRS and CDR2 YFSETQ. J gave up 6 bases and V 3 bases, and 10 bases lay outside the gene matches. This CDR3 comprises 16 residues.

V and J are TRBV5-4 and TRBJ2-2, with TRBD2 as a possible D gene (6 bases). V was cut by 4 bases and J by 0 bases, with 16 bases left in between. Germline CDR1 and CDR2: SGHNT and YYREEE (reference sequence). The CDR3 contains 17 residues. The CDR3 loop reads CASSRLGGAPNTGELFF. The CDR3, as DNA: TGTGCCAGCAGCCGTTTAGGAGGGGCCCCGAACACCGGGGAGCTGTTTTTT.

This chain connects TRBV7-9 to TRBJ2-5; 9 bases line up with TRBD1. J lost 1 base, V lost 3 bases, and 0 bases had no gene match. This CDR3 is 14 amino acids long. Germline assignment: CDR1 SEHNR and CDR2 FQNEAQ (reference sequence). In DNA form, the CDR3 reads TGTGCCAGCAGCTTGGACAGGGGCCAAGAGACCCAGTACTTC. Residues: CASSLDRGQETQYF.

The chain employs TRBV6-4 and TRBJ1-1; a weak D match, TRBD1 (5 bases). Germline CDR1 is MRHNA and CDR2 is SNTAGT. The V end was cut by 5 bases, the J end by 5 bases, with 12 bases between. The CDR3 runs 13 residues. The CDR3 coding sequence is TGTGCCAGCAGTTATGGACAAGGAACTGAAGCTTTCTTT. It is translated as CASSYGQGTEAFF.

The chain has TRBV5-1 and TRBJ1-1, with D unresolved. V shed 5 bases and J shed 2 bases, with 7 bases lying between them. Germline CDR1 and CDR2: SGHRS and YFSETQ. This CDR3 is built from 12 residues. The CDR3 bases are TGCGCCAGCAGTTCCCCTAACACTGAAGCTTTCTTT. As protein: CASSSPNTEAFF.

The chain uses TRBV28 and TRBJ1-1, with a tentative D call TRBD1 (6 bases). Germline V gene sequence: CDR1 MDHEN, CDR2 SYDVKM. This CDR3 has 15 amino acids. Trimming removed 7 bases from V and 6 bases from J, with 21 bases in between. This CDR3 reads CASTPSGGRGAEAFF. CDR3 nucleotide sequence: TGTGCCAGCACCCCAAGCGGGGGGCGAGGGGCTGAAGCTTTCTTT.

This chain connects TRBV28 to TRBJ1-5; 7 nucleotides line up with TRBD1. Per germline, CDR1 MDHEN and CDR2 SYDVKM. The CDR3 extends over 15 amino acids. V gave up 6 bases and J gave up 0 bases; unmatched junction bases: 5. The CDR3 protein is CASSYRGLSNQPQHF. CDR3 DNA sequence: TGTGCCAGCAGCTACAGGGGACTTAGCAATCAGCCCCAGCATTTT.

V is TRBV18 and J is TRBJ1-5; D possibly corresponds to TRBD1 (6 bases). The germline V gene has CDR1 KGHSH and CDR2 LQKENI. Between the trimmed V and J ends, which lost 3 bases and 2 bases, there was a span of 8 bases. The CDR3 contains 14 residues. CDR3 in amino acids: CASSPAGGNQPQHF. CDR3 DNA sequence: TGTGCCAGCTCACCGGCAGGGGGCAATCAGCCCCAGCATTTT. Supplemented by reference TRBV18 and TRBJ1-5, the full variable domain reads NAGVMQNPRHLVRRRGQEARLRCSPMKGHSHVYWYRQLPEEGLKFMVYLQKENIIDESGMPKERFSAEFPKEGPSILRIQQVVRGDSAAYFCASSPAGGNQPQHFGDGTRLSIL.

The genes are TRBV28 and TRBJ1-6, with 7 positions matching TRBD1. Germline trimming cut 6 bases from V and 7 bases from J; bases unmatched to any gene: 6. In germline, CDR1 is MDHEN, CDR2 SYDVKM. The CDR3 spans 14 residues. The CDR3 reads CASRAGTVNSPLHF. CDR3 in DNA: TGTGCCAGCAGGGCAGGGACAGTAAATTCACCCCTCCACTTT.